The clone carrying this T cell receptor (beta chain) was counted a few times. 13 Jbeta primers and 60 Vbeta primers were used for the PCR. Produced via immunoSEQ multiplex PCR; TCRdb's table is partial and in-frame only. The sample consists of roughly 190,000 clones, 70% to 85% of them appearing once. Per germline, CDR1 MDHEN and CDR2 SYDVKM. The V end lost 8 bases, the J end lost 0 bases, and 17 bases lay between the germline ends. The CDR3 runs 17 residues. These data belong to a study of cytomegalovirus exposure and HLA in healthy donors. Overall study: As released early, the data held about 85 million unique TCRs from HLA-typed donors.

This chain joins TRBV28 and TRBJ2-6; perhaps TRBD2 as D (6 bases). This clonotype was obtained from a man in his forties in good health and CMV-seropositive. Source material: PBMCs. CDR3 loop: CASQGGGIRSGANVLTF. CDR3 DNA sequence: TGTGCCAGCCAGGGTGGGGGGATCCGCTCTGGGGCCAACGTCCTGACTTTC.